The 2 T cell receptor beta chains presented below share a single source sample, sequenced in a study of T cells in Graves' hyperthyroidism and ophthalmopathy. Template material for amplifying TCR beta CDR3 regions consisted of RNA transcripts. When the TCR CDR3 underwent first-round RT-PCR, the HTBI primer set was used. One entry per CDR3 protein, called by TCRdb with MiXCR from the multiplex PCR reads. The sample yields about 560,000 distinct CDR3 sequences, about a sixth seen once. The sample comprised blood. The receptors stem from a woman aged 18-30 years with Graves' hyperthyroidism.

This clonotype was detected a few times. CDR3 region: CAGEGGNTGELFF. CDR3 coding DNA: TGTGCCGGGGAAGGGGGGAACACCGGGGAGCTGTTTTTT. The genes are TRBV6-1 and TRBJ2-2; tentatively, D is TRBD1 (6 bases). The V and J ends lost 11 bases and 1 base respectively, with 11 bases between them. The CDR3 is 13 residues long. Germline V CDR1 and CDR2: MNHNS, SASEGT.

This clonotype has at least ten counts. The chain uses TRBV28 and TRBJ2-7; D might be TRBD2 (5 bases). Germline loops: CDR1 MDHEN, CDR2 SYDVKM. V lost 6 bases to trimming and J lost 3 bases, with 9 bases between them. The CDR3 consists of 12 residues. The CDR3 coding sequence is TGTGCCAGCAGCTTCGAGGGCTACGAGCAGTACTTC. Translating it yields CASSFEGYEQYF. Full variable domain (missing parts from reference TRBV28 and TRBJ2-7): DVKVTQSSRYLVKRTGEKVFLECVQDMDHENMFWYRQDPGLGLRLIYFSYDVKMKEKGDIPEGYSVSREKKERFSLILESASTNQTSMYLCASSFEGYEQYFGPGTRLTVT.